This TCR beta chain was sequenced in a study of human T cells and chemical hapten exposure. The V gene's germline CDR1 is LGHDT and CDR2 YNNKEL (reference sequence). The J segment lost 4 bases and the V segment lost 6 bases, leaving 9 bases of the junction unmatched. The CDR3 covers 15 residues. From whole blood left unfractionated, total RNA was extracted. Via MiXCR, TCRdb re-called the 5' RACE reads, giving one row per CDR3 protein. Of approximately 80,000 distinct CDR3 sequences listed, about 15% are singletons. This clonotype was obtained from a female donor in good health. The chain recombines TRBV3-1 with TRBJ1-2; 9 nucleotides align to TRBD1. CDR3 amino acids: CASSSGTGHVYGYTF. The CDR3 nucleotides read TGTGCCAGCAGTTCCGGGACAGGGCACGTCTATGGCTACACCTTC.